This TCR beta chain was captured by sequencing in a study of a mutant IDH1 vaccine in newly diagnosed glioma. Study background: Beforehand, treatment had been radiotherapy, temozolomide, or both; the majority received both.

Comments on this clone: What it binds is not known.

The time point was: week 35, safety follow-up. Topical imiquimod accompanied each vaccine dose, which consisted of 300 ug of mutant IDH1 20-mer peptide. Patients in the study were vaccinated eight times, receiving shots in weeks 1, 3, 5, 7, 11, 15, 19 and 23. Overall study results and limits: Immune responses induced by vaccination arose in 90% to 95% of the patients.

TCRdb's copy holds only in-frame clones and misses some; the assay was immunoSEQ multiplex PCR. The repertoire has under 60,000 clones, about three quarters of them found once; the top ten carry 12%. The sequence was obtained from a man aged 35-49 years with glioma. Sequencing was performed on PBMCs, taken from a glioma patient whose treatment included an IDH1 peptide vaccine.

CDR3 in DNA: TGCAGCGTTGAGAGACAGGGTGGGGGCAGTTGGGCCAAAAACATTCAGTACTTC. Translating gives CSVERQGGGSWAKNIQYF. The chain employs TRBV29-1 and TRBJ2-4, with TRBD1 identical over 7 bases. This CDR3 has 18 amino acids. CDR1 is SQVTM, CDR2 ANQGSEA, per germline. V lost 3 bases, J lost 1 base, and 15 bases stayed unmatched.